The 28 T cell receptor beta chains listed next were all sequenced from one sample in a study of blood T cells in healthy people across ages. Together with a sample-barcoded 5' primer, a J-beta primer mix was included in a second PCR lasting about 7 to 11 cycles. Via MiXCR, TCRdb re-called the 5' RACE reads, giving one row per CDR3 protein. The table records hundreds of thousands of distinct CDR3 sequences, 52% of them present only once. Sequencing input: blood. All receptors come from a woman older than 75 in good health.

The CDR3 protein is CASSINRPPAYNEQFF. CDR3 DNA sequence: TGTGCCAGCAGTATAAACAGGCCCCCAGCCTACAATGAGCAGTTCTTC. The chain links TRBV27 to TRBJ2-1, with a possible D match to TRBD1 (5 bases). The CDR3 is made up of 16 amino acids. Trimming took off 5 bases at V and 2 bases at J, with 16 bases between the two ends. Germline assignment: CDR1 MNHEY and CDR2 SMNVEV (reference sequence).

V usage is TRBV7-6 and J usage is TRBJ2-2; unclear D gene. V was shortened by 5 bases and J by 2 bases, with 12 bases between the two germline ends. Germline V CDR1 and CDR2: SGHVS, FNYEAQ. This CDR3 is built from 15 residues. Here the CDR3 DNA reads TGTGCCAGCAGCCGGTCGATCAAAAACACCGGGGAGCTGTTTTTT. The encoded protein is CASSRSIKNTGELFF.

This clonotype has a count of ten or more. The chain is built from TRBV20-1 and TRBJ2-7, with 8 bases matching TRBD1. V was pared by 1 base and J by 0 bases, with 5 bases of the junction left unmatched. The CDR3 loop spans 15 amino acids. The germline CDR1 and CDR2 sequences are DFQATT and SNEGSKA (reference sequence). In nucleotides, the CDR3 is TGCAGTGCTAGAGTCGGGACAGGTAGCTCCTACGAGCAGTACTTC. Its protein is CSARVGTGSSYEQYF.

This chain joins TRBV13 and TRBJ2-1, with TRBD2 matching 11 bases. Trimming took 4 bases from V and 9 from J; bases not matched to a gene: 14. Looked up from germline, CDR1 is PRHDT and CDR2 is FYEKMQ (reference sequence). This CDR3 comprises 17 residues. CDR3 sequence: CASSSPLASGRFREQFF. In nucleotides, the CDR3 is TGTGCCAGCAGCTCCCCCCTCGCTAGCGGGAGGTTCCGTGAGCAGTTCTTC.

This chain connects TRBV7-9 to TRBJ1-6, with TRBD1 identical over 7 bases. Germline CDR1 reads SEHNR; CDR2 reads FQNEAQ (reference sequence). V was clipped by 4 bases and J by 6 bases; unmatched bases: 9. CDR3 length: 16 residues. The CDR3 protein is CASSYRTDRANSPLHF. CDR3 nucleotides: TGTGCCAGCAGCTATAGAACCGACAGGGCTAATTCACCCCTCCACTTT.

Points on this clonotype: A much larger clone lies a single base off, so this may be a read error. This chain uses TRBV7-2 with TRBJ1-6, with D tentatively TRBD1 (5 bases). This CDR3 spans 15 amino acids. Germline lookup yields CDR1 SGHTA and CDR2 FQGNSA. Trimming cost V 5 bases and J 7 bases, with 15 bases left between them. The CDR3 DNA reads TGTGCCAGCAGCCTAAACGGGGCTACCAATTCACCCCTCCACTTT. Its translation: CASSLNGATNSPLHF.

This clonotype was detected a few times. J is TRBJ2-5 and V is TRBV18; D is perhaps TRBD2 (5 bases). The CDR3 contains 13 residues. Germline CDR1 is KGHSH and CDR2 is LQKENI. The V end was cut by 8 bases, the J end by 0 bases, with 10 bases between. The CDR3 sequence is CASVLGNQETQYF. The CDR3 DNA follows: TGTGCCAGCGTACTAGGAAACCAAGAGACCCAGTACTTC.

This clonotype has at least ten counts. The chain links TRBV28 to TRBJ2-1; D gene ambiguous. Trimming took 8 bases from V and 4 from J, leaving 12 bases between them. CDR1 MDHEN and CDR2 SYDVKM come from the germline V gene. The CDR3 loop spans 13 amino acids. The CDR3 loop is CASSRSAYNEQFF. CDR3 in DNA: TGTGCCAGCTCCCGATCAGCGTACAATGAGCAGTTCTTC. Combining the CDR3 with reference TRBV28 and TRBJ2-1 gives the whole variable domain DVKVTQSSRYLVKRTGEKVFLECVQDMDHENMFWYRQDPGLGLRLIYFSYDVKMKEKGDIPEGYSVSREKKERFSLILESASTNQTSMYLCASSRSAYNEQFFGPGTRLTVL.

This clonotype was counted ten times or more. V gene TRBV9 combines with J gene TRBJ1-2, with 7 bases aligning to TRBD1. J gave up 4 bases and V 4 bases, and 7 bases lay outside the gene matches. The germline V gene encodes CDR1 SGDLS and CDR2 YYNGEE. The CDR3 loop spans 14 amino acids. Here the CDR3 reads CASSPGTALYGYTF. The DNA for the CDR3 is TGTGCCAGCAGCCCGGGGACAGCCCTCTATGGCTACACCTTC.

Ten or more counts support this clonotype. CDR3 DNA sequence: TGTGCCAGCACCAGAAAGGGACAGGGGTCAGATACGCAGTATTTT. This encodes CASTRKGQGSDTQYF. The chain combines TRBV6-5 with TRBJ2-3; 10 nucleotides agree with TRBD1. CDR3 length: 15 residues. Germline CDR1 is MNHEY and CDR2 is SVGAGI. The junction had 8 bases not matched to a gene; V was cut back by 7 bases and J by 4 bases.

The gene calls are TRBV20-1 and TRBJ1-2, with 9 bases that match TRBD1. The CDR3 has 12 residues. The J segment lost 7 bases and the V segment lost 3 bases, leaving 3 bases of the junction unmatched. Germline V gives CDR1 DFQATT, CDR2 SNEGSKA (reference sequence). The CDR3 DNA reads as TGCAGTGCTAGGGAACAGGGGGCTGGCTACACCTTC. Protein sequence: CSAREQGAGYTF.

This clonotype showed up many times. The DNA for the CDR3 is TGCGCCAGCAGCTTAGGACAGGGTGATGGGCAGTACTTC. It encodes CASSLGQGDGQYF. The chain couples TRBV5-1 to TRBJ2-7; 8 bases line up with TRBD1. The V segment lost 2 bases and the J segment 9 bases; nucleotides outside the gene matches: 7. The CDR3 is made up of 13 amino acids. CDR1 and CDR2 (germline): SGHRS, YFSETQ.

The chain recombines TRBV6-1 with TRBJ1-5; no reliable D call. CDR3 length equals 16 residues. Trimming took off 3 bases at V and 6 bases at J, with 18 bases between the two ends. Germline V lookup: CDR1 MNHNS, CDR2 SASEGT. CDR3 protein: CASSDYPRGGGQPQHF. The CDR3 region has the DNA TGTGCCAGCAGTGACTACCCCCGGGGAGGAGGTCAGCCCCAGCATTTT.

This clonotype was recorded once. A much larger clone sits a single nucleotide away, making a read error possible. CDR3 DNA: TGCGCCAGCAGCTTAAGACTAGCACCAGAATACAATGAGCAGTACTTC. Amino acid sequence: CASSLRLAPEYNEQYF. The chain employs TRBV5-1 and TRBJ2-7, with 7 bases aligning to TRBD2. This CDR3 spans 16 amino acids. Per the germline V gene, CDR1 is SGHRS and CDR2 is YFSETQ. The V and J ends lost 2 bases and 7 bases, in that order; junction bases with no gene match: 15.

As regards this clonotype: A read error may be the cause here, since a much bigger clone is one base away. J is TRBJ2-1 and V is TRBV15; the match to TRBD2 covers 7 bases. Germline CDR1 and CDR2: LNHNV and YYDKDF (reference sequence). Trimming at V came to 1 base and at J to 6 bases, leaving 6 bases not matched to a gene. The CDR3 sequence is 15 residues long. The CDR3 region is CATSRGGTNANEQFF. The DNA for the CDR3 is TGTGCCACCAGCAGAGGAGGGACTAACGCCAATGAGCAGTTCTTC. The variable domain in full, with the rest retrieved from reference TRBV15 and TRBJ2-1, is DAMVIQNPRYQVTQFGKPVTLSCSQTLNHNVMYWYQQKSSQAPKLLFHYYDKDFNNEADTPDNFQSRRPNTSFCFLDIRSPGLGDTAMYLCATSRGGTNANEQFFGPGTRLTVL.

The DNA of the CDR3 is TGTGCCAGCAGCGATCAGCGACAGTTTCGGGAGACCCAGTACTTC. Translation gives CASSDQRQFRETQYF. The chain recombines TRBV5-6 with TRBJ2-4; a weak D match, TRBD1 (5 bases). The last part of the DNA fits TRBJ2-5 better; the J call may be wrong. The CDR3 is 15 residues long. Germline V lookup: CDR1 SGHDT, CDR2 YYEEEE.

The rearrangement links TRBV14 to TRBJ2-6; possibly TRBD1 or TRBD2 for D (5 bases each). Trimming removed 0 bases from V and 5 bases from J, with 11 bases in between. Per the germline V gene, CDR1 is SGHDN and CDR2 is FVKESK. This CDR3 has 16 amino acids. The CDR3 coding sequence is TGTGCCAGCAGCCAAGATTGGGGGTCTAGGGCCAACGTCCTGACTTTC. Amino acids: CASSQDWGSRANVLTF.

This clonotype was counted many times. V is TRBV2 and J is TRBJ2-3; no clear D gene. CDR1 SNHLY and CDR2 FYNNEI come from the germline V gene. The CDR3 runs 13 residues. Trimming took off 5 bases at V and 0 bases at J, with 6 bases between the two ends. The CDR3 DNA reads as TGTGCCAGCAGTATGGAGAGCACAGATACGCAGTATTTT. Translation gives CASSMESTDTQYF.

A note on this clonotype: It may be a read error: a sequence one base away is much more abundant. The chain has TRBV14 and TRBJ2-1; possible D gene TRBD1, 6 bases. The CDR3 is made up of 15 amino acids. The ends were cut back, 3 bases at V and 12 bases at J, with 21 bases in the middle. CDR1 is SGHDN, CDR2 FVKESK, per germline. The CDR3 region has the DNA TGTGCCAGCAGCCATGCCCTTTCCTTGGGGGCTGGGCAGTTCTTC. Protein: CASSHALSLGAGQFF.

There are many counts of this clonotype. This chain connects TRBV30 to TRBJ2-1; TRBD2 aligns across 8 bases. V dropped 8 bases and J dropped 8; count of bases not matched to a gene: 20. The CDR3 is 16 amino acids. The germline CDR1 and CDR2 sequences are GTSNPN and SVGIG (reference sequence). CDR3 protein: CAHTKPGTRRVHEQFF. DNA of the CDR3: TGTGCCCACACTAAGCCCGGGACTAGAAGAGTCCATGAGCAGTTCTTC.

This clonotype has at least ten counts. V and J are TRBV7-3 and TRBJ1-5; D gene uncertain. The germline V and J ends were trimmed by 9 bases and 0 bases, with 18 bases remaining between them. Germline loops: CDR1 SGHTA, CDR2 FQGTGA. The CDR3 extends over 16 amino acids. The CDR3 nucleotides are TGTGCCAGTATAATAAAGGCGTCGTATAGCAATCAGCCCCAGCATTTT. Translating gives CASIIKASYSNQPQHF.

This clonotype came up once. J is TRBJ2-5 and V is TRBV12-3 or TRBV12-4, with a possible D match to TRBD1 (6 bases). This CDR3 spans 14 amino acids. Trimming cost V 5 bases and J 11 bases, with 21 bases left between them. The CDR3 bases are TGTGCCAGCAGTCACAGGGCATTGAAGAATGAGCAGTACTTC. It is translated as CASSHRALKNEQYF.

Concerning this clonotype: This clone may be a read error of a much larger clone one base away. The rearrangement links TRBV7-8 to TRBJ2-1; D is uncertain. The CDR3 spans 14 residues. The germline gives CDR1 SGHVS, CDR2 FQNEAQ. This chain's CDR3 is CASSPSERYKEQFF. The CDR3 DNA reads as TGTGCCAGCAGCCCATCCGAACGCTACAAGGAGCAGTTCTTC.

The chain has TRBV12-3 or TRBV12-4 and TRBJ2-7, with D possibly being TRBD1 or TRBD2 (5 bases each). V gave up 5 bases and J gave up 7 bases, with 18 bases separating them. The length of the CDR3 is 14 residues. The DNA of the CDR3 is TGTGCCAGCAGTAGAGGGGACGGATACAATGAGCAGTACTTC. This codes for CASSRGDGYNEQYF.

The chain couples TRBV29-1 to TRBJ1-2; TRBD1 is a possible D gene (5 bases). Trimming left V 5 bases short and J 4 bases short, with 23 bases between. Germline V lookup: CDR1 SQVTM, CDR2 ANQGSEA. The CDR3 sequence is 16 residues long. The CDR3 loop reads CSVTGTGVQGAYGYTF. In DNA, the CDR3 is TGCAGCGTTACCGGGACTGGCGTGCAGGGTGCCTATGGCTACACCTTC.

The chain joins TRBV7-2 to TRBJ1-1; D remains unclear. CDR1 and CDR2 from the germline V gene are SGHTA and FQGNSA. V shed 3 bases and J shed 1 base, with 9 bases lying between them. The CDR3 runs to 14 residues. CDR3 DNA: TGTGCCAGCAGCTTCTATCGTTCGAACACTGAAGCTTTCTTT. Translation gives CASSFYRSNTEAFF.

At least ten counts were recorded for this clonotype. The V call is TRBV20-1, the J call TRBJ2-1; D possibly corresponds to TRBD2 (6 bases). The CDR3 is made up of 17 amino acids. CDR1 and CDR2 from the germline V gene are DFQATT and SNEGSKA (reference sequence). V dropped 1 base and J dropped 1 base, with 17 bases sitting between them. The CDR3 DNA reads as TGCAGTGCTAGAGTTGAGGTCGGGAGCAGATCCTACAATGAGCAGTTCTTC. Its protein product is CSARVEVGSRSYNEQFF.

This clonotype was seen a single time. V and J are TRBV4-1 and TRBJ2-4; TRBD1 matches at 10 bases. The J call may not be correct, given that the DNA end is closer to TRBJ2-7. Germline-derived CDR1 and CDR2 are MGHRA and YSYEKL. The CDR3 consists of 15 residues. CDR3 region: CASSQTGTGDYEQYF. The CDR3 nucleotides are TGCGCCAGCAGCCAAACCGGGACAGGGGATTACGAGCAGTACTTC.